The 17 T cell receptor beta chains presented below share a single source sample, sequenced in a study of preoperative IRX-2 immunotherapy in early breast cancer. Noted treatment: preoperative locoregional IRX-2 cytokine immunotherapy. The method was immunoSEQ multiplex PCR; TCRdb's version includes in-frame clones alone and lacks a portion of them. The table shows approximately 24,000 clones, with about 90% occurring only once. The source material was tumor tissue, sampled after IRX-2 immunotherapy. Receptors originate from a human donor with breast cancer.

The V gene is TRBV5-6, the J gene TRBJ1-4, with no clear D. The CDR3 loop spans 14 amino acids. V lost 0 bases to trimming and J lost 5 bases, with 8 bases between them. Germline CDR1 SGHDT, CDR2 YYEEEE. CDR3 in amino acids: CASSLGGSNEKLFF. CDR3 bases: TGTGCCAGCAGCTTGGGGGGTTCCAATGAAAAACTGTTTTTT.

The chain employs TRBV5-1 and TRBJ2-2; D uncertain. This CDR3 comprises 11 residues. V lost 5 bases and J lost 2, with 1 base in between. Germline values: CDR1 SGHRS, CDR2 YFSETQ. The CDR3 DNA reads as TGCGCCAGCAGAAACACCGGGGAGCTGTTTTTT. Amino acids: CASRNTGELFF.

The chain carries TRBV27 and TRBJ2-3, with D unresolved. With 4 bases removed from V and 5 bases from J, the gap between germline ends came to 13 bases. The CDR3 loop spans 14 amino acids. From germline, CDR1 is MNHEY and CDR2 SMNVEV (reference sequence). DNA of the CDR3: TGTGCCAGCAGTTCTAGGATGAGAGGAGATACGCAGTATTTT. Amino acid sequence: CASSSRMRGDTQYF.

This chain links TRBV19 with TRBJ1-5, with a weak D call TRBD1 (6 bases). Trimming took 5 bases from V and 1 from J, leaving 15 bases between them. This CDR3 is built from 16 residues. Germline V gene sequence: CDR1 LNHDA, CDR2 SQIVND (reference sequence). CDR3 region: CASSARAGVSNQPQHF. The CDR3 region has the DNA TGTGCCAGTAGTGCCCGGGCAGGGGTGAGCAATCAGCCCCAGCATTTT.

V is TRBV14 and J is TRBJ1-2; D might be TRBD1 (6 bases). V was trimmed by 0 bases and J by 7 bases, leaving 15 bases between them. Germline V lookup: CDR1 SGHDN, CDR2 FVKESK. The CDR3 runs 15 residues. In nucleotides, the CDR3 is TGTGCCAGCAGCCAAGATCCCGGGGGCGAGGTTGGCTACACCTTC. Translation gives CASSQDPGGEVGYTF.

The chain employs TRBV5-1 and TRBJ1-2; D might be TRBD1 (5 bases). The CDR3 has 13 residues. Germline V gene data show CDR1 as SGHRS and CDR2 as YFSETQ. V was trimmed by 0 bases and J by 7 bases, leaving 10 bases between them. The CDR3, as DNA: TGCGCCAGCAGCTTGGGGGGGGTTGGTGGCTACACCTTC. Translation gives CASSLGGVGGYTF.

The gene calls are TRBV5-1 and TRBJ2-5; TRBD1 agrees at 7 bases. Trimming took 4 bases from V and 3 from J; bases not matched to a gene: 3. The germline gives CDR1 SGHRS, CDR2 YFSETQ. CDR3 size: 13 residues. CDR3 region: CASSGGQKETQYF. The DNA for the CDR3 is TGCGCCAGCAGCGGGGGACAGAAAGAGACCCAGTACTTC.

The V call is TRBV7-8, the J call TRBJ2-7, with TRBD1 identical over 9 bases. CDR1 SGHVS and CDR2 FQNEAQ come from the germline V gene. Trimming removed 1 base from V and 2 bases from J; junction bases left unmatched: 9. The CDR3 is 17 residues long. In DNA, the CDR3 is TGTGCCAGCAGCTTAGAAGAAGGGACAGGGAGGGCCTACGAGCAGTACTTC. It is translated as CASSLEEGTGRAYEQYF.

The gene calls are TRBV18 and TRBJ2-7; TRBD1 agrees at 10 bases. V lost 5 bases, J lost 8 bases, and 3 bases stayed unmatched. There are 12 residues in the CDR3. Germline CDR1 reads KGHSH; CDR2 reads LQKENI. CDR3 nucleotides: TGTGCCAGCTCATGGACAGGGGGTCAGCAGTACGTC. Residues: CASSWTGGQQYV.

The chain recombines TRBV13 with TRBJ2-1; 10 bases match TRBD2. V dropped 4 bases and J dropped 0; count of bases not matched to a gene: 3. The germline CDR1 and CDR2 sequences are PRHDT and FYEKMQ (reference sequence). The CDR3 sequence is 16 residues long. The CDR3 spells CASSSWTSGSYNEQFF. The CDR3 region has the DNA TGTGCCAGCAGCTCCTGGACTAGCGGCTCCTACAATGAGCAGTTCTTC.

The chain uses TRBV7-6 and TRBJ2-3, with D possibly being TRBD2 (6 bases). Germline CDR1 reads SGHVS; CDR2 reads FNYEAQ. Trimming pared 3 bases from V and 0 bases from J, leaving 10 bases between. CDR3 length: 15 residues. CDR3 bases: TGTGCCAGCAGCTTGGGGGGACTTAGCACAGATACGCAGTATTTT. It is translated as CASSLGGLSTDTQYF.

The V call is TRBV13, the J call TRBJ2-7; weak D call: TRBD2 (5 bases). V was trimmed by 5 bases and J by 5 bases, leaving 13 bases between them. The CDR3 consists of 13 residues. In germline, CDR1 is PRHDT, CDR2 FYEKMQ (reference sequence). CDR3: CASSPPGLDEQYF. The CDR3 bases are TGTGCCAGCAGCCCCCCCGGACTGGACGAGCAGTACTTC.

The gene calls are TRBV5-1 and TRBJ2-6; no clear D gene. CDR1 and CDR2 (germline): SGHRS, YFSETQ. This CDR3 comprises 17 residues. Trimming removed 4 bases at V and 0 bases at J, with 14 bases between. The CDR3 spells CASSPRPFYSGANVLTF. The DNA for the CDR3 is TGCGCCAGCAGCCCCCGACCCTTTTACTCTGGGGCCAACGTCCTGACTTTC.

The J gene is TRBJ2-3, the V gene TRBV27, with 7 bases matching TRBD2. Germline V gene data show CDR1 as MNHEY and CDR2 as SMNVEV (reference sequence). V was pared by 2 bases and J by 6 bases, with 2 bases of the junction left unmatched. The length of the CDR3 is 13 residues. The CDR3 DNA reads TGTGCCAGCAGTTTAGGGGGGGTTGATACGCAGTATTTT. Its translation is CASSLGGVDTQYF.

CDR3 region: CASSSPGQRPSIALPKNSPLHF. DNA of the CDR3: TGTGCCAGCAGTTCACCGGGACAGAGGCCGTCAATCGCACTACCAAAAAATTCACCCCTCCACTTT. The rearrangement joins TRBV28 to TRBJ1-6, with 7 bases fitting TRBD1. The CDR3 runs 22 residues. V was clipped by 4 bases and J by 7 bases; unmatched bases: 28. Looked up from germline, CDR1 is MDHEN and CDR2 is SYDVKM.

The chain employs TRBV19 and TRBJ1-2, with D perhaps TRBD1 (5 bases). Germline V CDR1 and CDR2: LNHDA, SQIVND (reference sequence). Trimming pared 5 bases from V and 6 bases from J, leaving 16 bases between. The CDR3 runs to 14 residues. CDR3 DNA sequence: TGTGCCAGTAGTCGGGGGAGGGGATTGGATGGCTACACCTTC. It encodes CASSRGRGLDGYTF. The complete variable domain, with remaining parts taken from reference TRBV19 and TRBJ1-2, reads DGGITQSPKYLFRKEGQNVTLSCEQNLNHDAMYWYRQDPGQGLRLIYYSQIVNDFQKGDIAEGYSVSREKKESFPLTVTSAQKNPTAFYLCASSRGRGLDGYTFGSGTRLTVV.

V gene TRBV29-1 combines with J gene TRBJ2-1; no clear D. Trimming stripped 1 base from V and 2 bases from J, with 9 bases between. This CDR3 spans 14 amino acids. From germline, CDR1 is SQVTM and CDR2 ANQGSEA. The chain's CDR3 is CSVEGGFTYNEQFF. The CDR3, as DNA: TGCAGCGTTGAAGGGGGATTTACCTACAATGAGCAGTTCTTC.